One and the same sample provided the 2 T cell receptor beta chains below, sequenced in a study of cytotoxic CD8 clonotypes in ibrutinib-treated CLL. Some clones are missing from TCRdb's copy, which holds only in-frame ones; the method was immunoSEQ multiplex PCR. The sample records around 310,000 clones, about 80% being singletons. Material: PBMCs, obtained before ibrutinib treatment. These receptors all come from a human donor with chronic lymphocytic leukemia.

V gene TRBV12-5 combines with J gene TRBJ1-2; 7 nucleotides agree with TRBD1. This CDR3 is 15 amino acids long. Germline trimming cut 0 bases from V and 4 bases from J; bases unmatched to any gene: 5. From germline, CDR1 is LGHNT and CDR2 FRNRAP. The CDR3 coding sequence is TGTGCTAGTGGTTTGGTCCCGACAGGGATCTATGGCTACACCTTC. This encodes CASGLVPTGIYGYTF. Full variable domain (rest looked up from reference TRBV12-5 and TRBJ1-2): DARVTQTPRHKVTEMGQEVTMRCQPILGHNTVFWYRQTMMQGLELLAYFRNRAPLDDSGMPKDRFSAEMPDATLATLKIQPSEPRDSAVYFCASGLVPTGIYGYTFGSGTRLTVV.

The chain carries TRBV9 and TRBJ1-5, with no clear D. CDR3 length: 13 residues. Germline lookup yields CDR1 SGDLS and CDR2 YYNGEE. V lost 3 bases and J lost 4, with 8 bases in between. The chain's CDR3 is CASSEGPNQPQHF. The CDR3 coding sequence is TGTGCCAGCAGCGAGGGCCCAAATCAGCCCCAGCATTTT. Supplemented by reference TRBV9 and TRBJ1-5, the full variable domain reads DSGVTQTPKHLITATGQRVTLRCSPRSGDLSVYWYQQSLDQGLQFLIQYYNGEERAKGNILERFSAQQFPDLHSELNLSSLELGDSALYFCASSEGPNQPQHFGDGTRLSIL.